Below, 17 T cell receptor beta chains from the same sample are listed, as sequenced in a study of technical replicates of blood from a handful of donors. The assay was immunoSEQ multiplex PCR, and TCRdb's table has in-frame clones only and misses some. This sample yields about 62,000 clones, of which under 90% are seen a single time; 4.8% belongs to the top ten. Sequencing was carried out using PBMCs. These receptors all stem from a human donor in good health. Some clones in this sample may be carry-over from other donors' samples.

This clone is a singleton in its sample. V and J are TRBV27 and TRBJ1-5, with no clear D. The CDR3 is 13 residues long. With 6 bases removed from V and 2 bases from J, the gap between germline ends came to 8 bases. Germline CDR1 and CDR2: MNHEY and SMNVEV (reference sequence). CDR3 DNA sequence: TGTGCCAGCAGAGGAGGGCGCAATCAGCCCCAGCATTTT. This sequence encodes CASRGGRNQPQHF.

The chain employs TRBV7-3 and TRBJ2-1; 10 nucleotides align to TRBD2. Germline values: CDR1 SGHTA, CDR2 FQGTGA. Unmatched junction bases numbered 11, after V lost 4 bases and J lost 5 bases. The CDR3 consists of 17 residues. CDR3 sequence reads: CASSSASGLAANNEQFF. CDR3 bases: TGTGCCAGCAGCTCCGCCTCCGGACTAGCGGCCAACAATGAGCAGTTCTTC. The full variable domain, with the rest looked up from reference TRBV7-3 and TRBJ2-1, is GAGVSQTPSNKVTEKGKYVELRCDPISGHTALYWYRQSLGQGPEFLIYFQGTGAADDSGLPNDRFFAVRPEGSVSTLKIQRTERGDSAVYLCASSSASGLAANNEQFFGPGTRLTVL.

This rearrangement joins TRBV19 to TRBJ1-1; unclear D gene. Trimming took 5 bases from V and 5 from J, leaving 9 bases between them. CDR1 LNHDA and CDR2 SQIVND come from the germline V gene (reference sequence). The CDR3 runs 12 residues. The CDR3 DNA reads as TGTGCCAGTAGTCGGGGAAAGACTGAAGCTTTCTTT. Translation: CASSRGKTEAFF. The variable domain in full, with the rest retrieved from reference TRBV19 and TRBJ1-1, is DGGITQSPKYLFRKEGQNVTLSCEQNLNHDAMYWYRQDPGQGLRLIYYSQIVNDFQKGDIAEGYSVSREKKESFPLTVTSAQKNPTAFYLCASSRGKTEAFFGQGTRLTVV.

This clone was seen a few times. J is TRBJ2-1 and V is TRBV7-9; D is ambiguous. The germline gives CDR1 SEHNR, CDR2 FQNEAQ (reference sequence). V lost 6 bases and J 8 bases, leaving 26 bases between the germline ends. This CDR3 spans 17 amino acids. CDR3 protein: CASSLTPRALRVDEQFF. The CDR3 DNA reads TGTGCCAGCAGTCTCACCCCGCGTGCACTTCGAGTCGATGAGCAGTTCTTC.

The V gene is TRBV6-5, the J gene TRBJ1-2; tentatively, D is TRBD1 (5 bases). Trimming stripped 6 bases from V and 3 bases from J, with 11 bases between. The germline CDR1 and CDR2 sequences are MNHEY and SVGAGI. This CDR3 has 13 amino acids. CDR3 sequence (DNA): TGTGCCAGCAGCCTCAGGGTGGACTATGGCTACACCTTC. Protein product: CASSLRVDYGYTF.

This chain joins TRBV7-2 and TRBJ2-7; TRBD1 matches at 8 bases. The V gene's germline CDR1 is SGHTA and CDR2 FQGNSA. The junction had 5 bases not matched to a gene; V was cut back by 6 bases and J by 4 bases. The CDR3 contains 13 residues. This CDR3 is CASSGTGRYEQYF. The CDR3 region has the DNA TGTGCCAGCAGTGGGACAGGAAGGTACGAGCAGTACTTC.

Here the CDR3 reads CASRTSGDYEQFF. In DNA form, the CDR3 reads TGTGCCAGCAGGACTAGCGGAGACTATGAGCAGTTCTTC. The gene calls are TRBV6-1 and TRBJ2-1; 9 bases agree with TRBD2. CDR3 length: 13 amino acids. The germline gives CDR1 MNHNS, CDR2 SASEGT. V lost 6 bases to trimming and J lost 8 bases; unmatched junction nucleotides: 5.

The V and J genes are TRBV7-7 and TRBJ2-1; TRBD2 might be the D (5 bases). The germline V gene has CDR1 SSHAT and CDR2 FNYEAQ (reference sequence). Trimming removed 1 base at V and 6 bases at J, with 7 bases between. The CDR3 contains 13 residues. The CDR3 DNA reads as TGTGCCAGCAGCTTAGAACTAGGCAATGAGCAGTTCTTC. It translates to CASSLELGNEQFF.

This clone was seen once. J is TRBJ2-1 and V is TRBV19; D gene ambiguous. Trimming shortened V by 3 bases and J by 2 bases, and 11 bases separated the two germline ends. Germline values: CDR1 LNHDA, CDR2 SQIVND (reference sequence). The CDR3 has 15 amino acids. The CDR3 reads CASSIPRVPYNEQFF. The CDR3, as DNA: TGTGCCAGTAGTATCCCCCGGGTCCCCTACAATGAGCAGTTCTTC.

The chain links TRBV9 to TRBJ2-3; 16 bases are shared with TRBD2. The germline V gene encodes CDR1 SGDLS and CDR2 YYNGEE. The CDR3 has 15 amino acids. V lost 5 bases, J lost 8 bases, and 5 bases stayed unmatched. CDR3 DNA: TGTGCCAGCAGTGGGACTAGCGGGGGGGCCTCTACGCAGTATTTT. The encoded protein is CASSGTSGGASTQYF.

V is TRBV4-1 and J is TRBJ1-1; 9 bases map to TRBD1. V gave up 2 bases and J gave up 1 base; unmatched junction bases: 5. Germline loops: CDR1 MGHRA, CDR2 YSYEKL. CDR3 length: 16 amino acids. DNA of the CDR3: TGCGCCAGCAGCCAACCAACAGGGGGCAGGAACACTGAAGCTTTCTTT. It specifies CASSQPTGGRNTEAFF.

The gene calls are TRBV7-2 and TRBJ1-2; TRBD1 matches at 7 bases. The CDR3 has 14 amino acids. The germline gives CDR1 SGHTA, CDR2 FQGNSA. V shed 1 base and J 7 bases; nucleotides not matched to a gene: 6. The CDR3 region is CASSLGDRVAGYTF. CDR3 nucleotides: TGTGCCAGCAGCTTAGGAGACAGGGTGGCTGGCTACACCTTC.

The chain is built from TRBV4-3 and TRBJ2-7, with D maybe TRBD2 (6 bases). The CDR3 sequence is 16 residues long. V lost 1 base and J lost 1, with 14 bases in between. The germline gives CDR1 LGHNA, CDR2 YSLEER. This CDR3 is CASSQGLIAESYEQYF. The CDR3 DNA sequence: TGCGCCAGCAGCCAAGGGTTAATAGCGGAGTCCTACGAGCAGTACTTC.

For this clone: An end of the junction differs from the germline gene, which may be a read error. The V and J genes are TRBV5-1 and TRBJ2-7; no firm D call. Per germline, CDR1 SGHRS and CDR2 YFSETQ. This CDR3 has 16 residues. CDR3 sequence reads: CASTLSLGTSSYEQYF. The DNA of the CDR3 is TGCGCCAGCACCTTGTCCCTAGGCACATCCTCCTACGAGCAGTACTTC.

The V and J genes are TRBV4-1 and TRBJ1-2; maybe TRBD1 (6 bases). Germline V lookup: CDR1 MGHRA, CDR2 YSYEKL. The CDR3 runs to 15 residues. The V end lost 0 bases, the J end lost 4 bases, and 12 bases lay between the germline ends. This CDR3 is CASSQDLGTSYGYTF. CDR3 in DNA: TGCGCCAGCAGCCAAGATCTGGGGACATCCTATGGCTACACCTTC.

This sequence joins TRBV5-1 and TRBJ2-7; a possible D gene is TRBD2 (5 bases). CDR3 length: 14 residues. CDR1 and CDR2 from the germline V gene are SGHRS and YFSETQ. V was cut by 1 base and J by 2 bases, with 10 bases left in between. For the CDR3, the DNA is TGCGCCAGCAGCTTGCCCAGCGGCACCTACGAGCAGTACTTC. Protein: CASSLPSGTYEQYF.

This chain connects TRBV7-2 to TRBJ1-5; 7 bases line up with TRBD1. The CDR3 loop spans 15 amino acids. Germline V CDR1 and CDR2: SGHTA, FQGNSA. J gave up 5 bases and V 0 bases, and 4 bases lay outside the gene matches. In nucleotides, the CDR3 is TGTGCCAGCAGCTTAGCGACAGGGCCCTATCAGCCCCAGCATTTT. Protein: CASSLATGPYQPQHF. Filled out from reference TRBV7-2 and TRBJ1-5, the complete variable domain reads GAGVSQSPSNKVTEKGKDVELRCDPISGHTALYWYRQSLGQGLEFLIYFQGNSAPDKSGLPSDRFSAERTGGSVSTLTIQRTQQEDSAVYLCASSLATGPYQPQHFGDGTRLSIL.